This T cell receptor (beta chain) is from a study of shared clonotypes between healthy human individuals. The authors split each subset's genomic DNA evenly across several immunoSEQ plates. Sequencing used immunoSEQ multiplex PCR; TCRdb keeps in-frame clones, though not all of them. The table shows over a million clones, with around 82% occurring only once. CD4+ cells yielded CD45RA+ naive and CD45RA-negative memory subsets. CDR3 length equals 16 residues. Per the germline V gene, CDR1 is LGHNA and CDR2 is YSLEER. Losses at the gene ends were 4 bases for V and 9 bases for J; bases not matched to a gene: 10.

The sequenced sample consisted of memory CD4+ T cells from PBMCs. Subset here: CD45RA-negative fraction. The J gene is TRBJ2-1, the V gene TRBV4-3; 12 positions agree with TRBD2. The sequence was obtained from a man aged 18 to 30 in good health. Some clones in this sample may be carry-over from other donors' samples. The CDR3 bases are TGCGCCAGCAGCCTCCGACTAGCGGGAGTCCACAGTGAGCAGTTCTTC. Protein product: CASSLRLAGVHSEQFF.